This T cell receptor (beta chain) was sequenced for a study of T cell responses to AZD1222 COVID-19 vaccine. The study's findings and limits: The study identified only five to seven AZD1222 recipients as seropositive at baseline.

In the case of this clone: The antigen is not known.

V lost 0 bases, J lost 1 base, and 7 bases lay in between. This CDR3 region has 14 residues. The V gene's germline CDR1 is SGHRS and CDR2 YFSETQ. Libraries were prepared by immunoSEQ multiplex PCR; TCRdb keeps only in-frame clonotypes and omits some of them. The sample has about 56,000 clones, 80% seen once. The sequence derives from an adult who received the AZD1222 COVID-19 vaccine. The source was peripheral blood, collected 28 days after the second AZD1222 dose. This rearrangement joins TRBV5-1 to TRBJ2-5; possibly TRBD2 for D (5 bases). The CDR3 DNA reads TGCGCCAGCAGCTTGGGCGGAGGCCAAGAGACCCAGTACTTC. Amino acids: CASSLGGGQETQYF. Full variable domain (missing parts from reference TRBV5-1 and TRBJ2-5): KAGVTQTPRYLIKTRGQQVTLSCSPISGHRSVSWYQQTPGQGLQFLFEYFSETQRNKGNFPGRFSGRQFSNSRSEMNVSTLELGDSALYLCASSLGGGQETQYFGPGTRLLVL.